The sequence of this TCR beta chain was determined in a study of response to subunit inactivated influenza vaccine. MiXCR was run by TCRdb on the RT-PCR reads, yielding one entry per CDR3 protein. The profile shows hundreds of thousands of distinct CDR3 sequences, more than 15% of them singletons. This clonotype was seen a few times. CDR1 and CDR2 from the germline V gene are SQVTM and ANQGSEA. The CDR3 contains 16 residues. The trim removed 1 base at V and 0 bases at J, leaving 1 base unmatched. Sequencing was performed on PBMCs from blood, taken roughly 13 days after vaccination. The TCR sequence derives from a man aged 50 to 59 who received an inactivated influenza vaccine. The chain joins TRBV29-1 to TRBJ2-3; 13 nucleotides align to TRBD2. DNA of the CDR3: TGCAGCGTTGAAGGGGGACTAGCGGGAAGCACAGATACGCAGTATTTT. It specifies CSVEGGLAGSTDTQYF.